Given below is one TCR beta chain in context. The antigen remains undetermined. These data belong to a study of cytomegalovirus exposure and HLA in healthy donors. V was pared by 3 bases and J by 0 bases, with 3 bases of the junction left unmatched. The CDR3 runs to 15 residues. Germline CDR1 and CDR2: SGDLS and YYNGEE. General observations from the study: The authors later found most CMV-associated TCR beta chains appeared HLA-restricted.

PCR used 60 Vbeta primers and 13 Jbeta primers. Sequenced by immunoSEQ multiplex PCR; TCRdb stores in-frame clones only, minus some. The sample lists tens of thousands of clones, around 67% occurring once. The chain carries TRBV9 and TRBJ2-5, with 9 bases lining up with TRBD2. This receptor was obtained from a woman aged 45-59 years in good health and CMV-seropositive. The specimen sequenced was PBMCs. Here the CDR3 reads CASSGPSGDQETQYF. In DNA, the CDR3 is TGTGCCAGCAGCGGACCTAGCGGGGACCAAGAGACCCAGTACTTC.